This TCR beta chain was obtained from a study of T cells in Graves' hyperthyroidism and ophthalmopathy. At the level of the study: Peripheral blood was taken when the disease was first diagnosed, before any treatment began.

CDR1 is LNHNV and CDR2 is YYDKDF in the germline V gene (reference sequence). V lost 7 bases and J lost 4; bases outside the gene matches: 5. There are 13 residues in the CDR3. The study's findings and limits: Most thyroid clonotypes expanded above 0.001 appeared in blood too.

The authors deemed Graves' hyperthyroidism stable absent ophthalmopathy progression within 18 months. Orbital computed tomography, thyroid ultrasound, serum thyroxine and TRAb, and clinical symptoms together informed the diagnoses. Template material for amplifying TCR beta CDR3 regions consisted of RNA transcripts. Researchers ran a first-round RT-PCR on the TCR CDR3 using the HTBI primer set. TCRdb analysed the multiplex PCR reads with MiXCR anew, one entry per CDR3 protein. The sample holds fewer than 850,000 distinct CDR3 sequences, roughly 17% seen once. This clonotype was detected a few times. Its antigen is as yet unknown.

This receptor was identified in a man aged 50 or older with Graves' hyperthyroidism. The J gene is TRBJ1-1, the V gene TRBV15; TRBD1 matches 8 bases. Sequenced input: blood. The CDR3: CATIGQGITEAFF. The CDR3 coding sequence is TGTGCCACCATAGGACAGGGTATCACTGAAGCTTTCTTT. Together with reference TRBV15 and TRBJ1-1, the CDR3 gives the full variable domain: DAMVIQNPRYQVTQFGKPVTLSCSQTLNHNVMYWYQQKSSQAPKLLFHYYDKDFNNEADTPDNFQSRRPNTSFCFLDIRSPGLGDTAMYLCATIGQGITEAFFGQGTRLTVV.